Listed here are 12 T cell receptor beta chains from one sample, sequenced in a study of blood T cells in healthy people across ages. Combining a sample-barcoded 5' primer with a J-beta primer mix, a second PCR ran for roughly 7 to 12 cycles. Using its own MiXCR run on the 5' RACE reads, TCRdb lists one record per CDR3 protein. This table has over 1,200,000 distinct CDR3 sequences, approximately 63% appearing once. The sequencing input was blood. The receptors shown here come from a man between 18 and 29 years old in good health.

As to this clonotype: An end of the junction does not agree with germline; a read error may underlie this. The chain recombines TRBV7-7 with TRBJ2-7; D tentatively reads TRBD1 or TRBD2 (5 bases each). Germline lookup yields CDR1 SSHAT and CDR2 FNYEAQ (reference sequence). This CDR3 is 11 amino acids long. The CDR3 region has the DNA TGTGCTAGCAGGGAGCGATTCGGGCAGTACTTC. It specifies CASRERFGQYF.

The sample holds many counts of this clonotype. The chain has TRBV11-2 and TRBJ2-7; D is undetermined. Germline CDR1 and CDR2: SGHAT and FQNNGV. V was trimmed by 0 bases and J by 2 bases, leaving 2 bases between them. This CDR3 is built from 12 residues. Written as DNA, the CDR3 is TGTGCCAGCAGCTTAGAACCCTACGAGCAGTACTTC. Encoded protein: CASSLEPYEQYF.

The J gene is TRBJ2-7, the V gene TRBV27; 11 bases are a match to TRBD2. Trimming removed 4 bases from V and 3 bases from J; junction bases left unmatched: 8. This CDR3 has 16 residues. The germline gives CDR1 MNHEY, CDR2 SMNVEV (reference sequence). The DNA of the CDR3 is TGTGCCAGCAGTTCGCACGCGGGACTAGCGGTCTACGAGCAGTACTTC. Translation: CASSSHAGLAVYEQYF.

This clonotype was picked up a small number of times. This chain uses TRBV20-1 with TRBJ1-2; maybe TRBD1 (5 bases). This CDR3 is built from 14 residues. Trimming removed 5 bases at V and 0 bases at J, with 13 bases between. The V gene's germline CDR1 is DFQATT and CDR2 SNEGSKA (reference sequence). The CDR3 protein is CSAPRTTANYGYTF. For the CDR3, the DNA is TGCAGTGCTCCCCGGACAACCGCTAACTATGGCTACACCTTC.

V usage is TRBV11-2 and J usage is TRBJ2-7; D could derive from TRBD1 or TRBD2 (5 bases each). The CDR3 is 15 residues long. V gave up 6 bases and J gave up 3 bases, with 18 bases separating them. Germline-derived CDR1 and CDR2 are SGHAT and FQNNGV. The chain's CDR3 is CASSPGTSNHYEQYF. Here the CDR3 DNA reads TGTGCCAGCAGTCCCGGGACCTCTAATCACTACGAGCAGTACTTC.

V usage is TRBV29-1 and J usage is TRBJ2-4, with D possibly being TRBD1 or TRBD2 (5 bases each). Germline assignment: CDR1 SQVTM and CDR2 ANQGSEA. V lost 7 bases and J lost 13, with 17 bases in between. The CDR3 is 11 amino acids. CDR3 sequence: CSARDRTQQYF. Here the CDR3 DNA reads TGCAGCGCTCGGGACCGTACGCAGCAGTACTTC.

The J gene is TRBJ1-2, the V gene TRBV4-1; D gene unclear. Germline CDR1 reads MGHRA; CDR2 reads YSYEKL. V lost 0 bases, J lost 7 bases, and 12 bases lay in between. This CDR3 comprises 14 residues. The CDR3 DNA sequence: TGCGCCAGCAGCCAAGATGGAGGGTTATTTGGCTACACCTTC. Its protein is CASSQDGGLFGYTF.

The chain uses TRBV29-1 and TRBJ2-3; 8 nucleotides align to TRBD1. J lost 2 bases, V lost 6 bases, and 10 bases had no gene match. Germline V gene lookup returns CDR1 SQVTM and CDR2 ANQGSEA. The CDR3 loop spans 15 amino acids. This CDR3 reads CSVPQGALDTDTQYF. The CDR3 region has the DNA TGCAGCGTCCCCCAGGGGGCGTTGGACACAGATACGCAGTATTTT.

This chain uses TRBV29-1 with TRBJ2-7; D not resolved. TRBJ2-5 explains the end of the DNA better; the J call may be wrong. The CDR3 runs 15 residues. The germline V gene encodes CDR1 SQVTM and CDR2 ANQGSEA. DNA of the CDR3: TGCAGCGTTGAGTTGACGGATTTTTTTGAGGAGACCCAGTACTTC. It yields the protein CSVELTDFFEETQYF.

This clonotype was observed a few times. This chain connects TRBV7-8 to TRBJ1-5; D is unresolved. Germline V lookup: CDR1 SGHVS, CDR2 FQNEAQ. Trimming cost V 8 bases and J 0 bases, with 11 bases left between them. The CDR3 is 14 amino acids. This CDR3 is CASATVYSNQPQHF. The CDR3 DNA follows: TGTGCCAGCGCGACGGTTTATAGCAATCAGCCCCAGCATTTT.

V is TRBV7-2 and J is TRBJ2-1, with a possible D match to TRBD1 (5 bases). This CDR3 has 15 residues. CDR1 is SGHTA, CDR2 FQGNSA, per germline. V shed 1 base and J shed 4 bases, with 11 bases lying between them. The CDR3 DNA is TGTGCCAGCAGCTTAGGCAGGGCCCAATACAATGAGCAGTTCTTC. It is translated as CASSLGRAQYNEQFF.

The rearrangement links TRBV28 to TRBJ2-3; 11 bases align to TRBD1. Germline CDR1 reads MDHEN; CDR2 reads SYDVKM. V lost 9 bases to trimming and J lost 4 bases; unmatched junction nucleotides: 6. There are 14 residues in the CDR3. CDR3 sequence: CASRDRGSPDTQYF. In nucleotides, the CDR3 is TGTGCCAGTAGGGACAGGGGGTCCCCAGATACGCAGTATTTT.